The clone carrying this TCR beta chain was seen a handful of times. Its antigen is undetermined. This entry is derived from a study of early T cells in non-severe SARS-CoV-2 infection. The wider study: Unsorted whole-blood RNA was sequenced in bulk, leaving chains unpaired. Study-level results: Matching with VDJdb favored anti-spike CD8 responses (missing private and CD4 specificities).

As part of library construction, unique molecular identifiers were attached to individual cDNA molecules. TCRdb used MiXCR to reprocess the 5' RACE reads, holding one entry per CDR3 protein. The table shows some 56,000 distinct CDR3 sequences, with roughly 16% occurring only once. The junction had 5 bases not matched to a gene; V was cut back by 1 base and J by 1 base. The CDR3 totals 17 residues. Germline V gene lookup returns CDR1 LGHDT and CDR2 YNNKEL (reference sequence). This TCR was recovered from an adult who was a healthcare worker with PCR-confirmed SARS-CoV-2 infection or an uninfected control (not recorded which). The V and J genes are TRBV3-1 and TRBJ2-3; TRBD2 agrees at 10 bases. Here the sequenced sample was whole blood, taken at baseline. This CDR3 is CASSQVTGTSGTDTQYF. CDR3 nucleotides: TGTGCCAGCAGCCAAGTGACCGGGACTAGCGGCACAGATACGCAGTATTTT.